A single sample gave rise to the 17 T cell receptor beta chains below, sequenced in a study of radiotherapy plus CTLA-4 blockade in lung cancer. Sequencing was performed with immunoSEQ multiplex PCR; in TCRdb, only in-frame clones are kept and a portion is missing. There are tens of thousands of clones in the sample; 75% to 80% occur only once, and under 3% lies in the top ten. This material consisted of peripheral blood, taken from a patient treated with radiotherapy plus ipilimumab. The receptors come from a human donor with non-small cell lung cancer whose response to radiotherapy plus ipilimumab could not be evaluated.

V gene TRBV27 combines with J gene TRBJ2-7; TRBD2 matches 8 bases. The germline gives CDR1 MNHEY, CDR2 SMNVEV (reference sequence). Germline trimming cut 2 bases from V and 5 bases from J; bases unmatched to any gene: 5. The CDR3 totals 14 residues. The chain's CDR3 is CASSLAGGGDEQYF. The CDR3 DNA follows: TGTGCCAGCAGTTTAGCGGGAGGTGGGGACGAGCAGTACTTC.

The CDR3 DNA follows: TGTGCCAGCAGCCATCGGTGGGGAGTTGACTATGGCTACACCTTC. Amino acids: CASSHRWGVDYGYTF. This sequence joins TRBV14 and TRBJ1-2, with unresolved D. The CDR3 sequence is 15 residues long. The germline V and J ends were trimmed by 3 bases and 3 bases, with 14 bases remaining between them. Per the germline V gene, CDR1 is SGHDN and CDR2 is FVKESK. Complete variable domain (other parts from reference TRBV14 and TRBJ1-2): EAGVTQFPSHSVIEKGQTVTLRCDPISGHDNLYWYRRVMGKEIKFLLHFVKESKQDESGMPNNRFLAERTGGTYSTLKVQPAELEDSGVYFCASSHRWGVDYGYTFGSGTRLTVV.

V gene TRBV15 combines with J gene TRBJ2-6; D is possibly TRBD2 (6 bases). The germline gives CDR1 LNHNV, CDR2 YYDKDF (reference sequence). This CDR3 contains 20 residues. V lost 2 bases and J 0 bases, leaving 20 bases between the germline ends. CDR3 residues: CATSRLRSGTSSSGANVLTF. The DNA for the CDR3 is TGTGCCACCAGCAGACTACGCAGTGGGACTTCAAGCTCTGGGGCCAACGTCCTGACTTTC.

The V gene is TRBV6-6, the J gene TRBJ1-4; tentatively, D is TRBD1 (6 bases). Trimming took off 6 bases at V and 3 bases at J, with 14 bases between the two ends. Germline values: CDR1 MNHNY, CDR2 SVGAGI (reference sequence). The length of the CDR3 is 15 residues. CDR3 in DNA: TGTGCCAGCAGATCTCAGGGGCCAGCTAATGAAAAACTGTTTTTT. Its translation is CASRSQGPANEKLFF.

The chain is built from TRBV7-8 and TRBJ1-2; 8 bases are shared with TRBD1. V lost 5 bases to trimming and J lost 2 bases; unmatched junction nucleotides: 4. Looked up from germline, CDR1 is SGHVS and CDR2 is FQNEAQ. CDR3 length equals 14 residues. The CDR3 bases are TGTGCCAGCAGCAGTAGACAGGGGAACTATGGCTACACCTTC. This codes for CASSSRQGNYGYTF.

The chain joins TRBV9 to TRBJ2-3, with TRBD2 identical over 9 bases. The V and J ends lost 0 bases and 5 bases, in that order; junction bases with no gene match: 7. CDR1 and CDR2 from the germline V gene are SGDLS and YYNGEE. The CDR3 has 16 amino acids. The CDR3 coding sequence is TGTGCCAGCAGCGTAGTCCTAGCGGGGACGAGAGATACGCAGTATTTT. Encoded protein: CASSVVLAGTRDTQYF.

CDR3 DNA sequence: TGTGCCTGGAGTGTCGGAGGTAGGGGGATGGTAGGCTACACCTTC. Its protein is CAWSVGGRGMVGYTF. This chain connects TRBV30 to TRBJ1-2, with a tentative D call TRBD1 (6 bases). Trimming stripped 0 bases from V and 8 bases from J, with 19 bases between. Germline assignment: CDR1 GTSNPN and CDR2 SVGIG (reference sequence). The CDR3 runs 15 residues.

The J gene is TRBJ1-1, the V gene TRBV7-3; D perhaps matches TRBD1 (6 bases). The CDR3 covers 20 residues. V was clipped by 2 bases and J by 3 bases, with 28 bases between them. CDR1 is SGHTA and CDR2 is FQGTGA in the germline V gene. The CDR3, as DNA: TGTGCCAGCAGCTTACGTGGGTCGATGTCGGCCAGGGGTAAAGACACTGAAGCTTTCTTT. This codes for CASSLRGSMSARGKDTEAFF.

The chain links TRBV28 to TRBJ1-1; tentatively, D is TRBD1 (6 bases). This CDR3 contains 14 residues. V was shortened by 10 bases and J by 4 bases, with 19 bases between the two germline ends. The germline V gene has CDR1 MDHEN and CDR2 SYDVKM. For the CDR3, the DNA is TGTGCCACCGACGGGGGGCCAGGGGCCACTGAAGCTTTCTTT. Its protein is CATDGGPGATEAFF.

The chain employs TRBV27 and TRBJ1-2, with TRBD1 identical over 7 bases. The trim removed 2 bases at V and 1 base at J, leaving 4 bases unmatched. CDR1 and CDR2 from the germline V gene are MNHEY and SMNVEV (reference sequence). CDR3 length: 15 residues. The CDR3 coding sequence is TGTGCCAGCAGTTTAAACCGGGACAGTAACTATGGCTACACCTTC. Translated: CASSLNRDSNYGYTF.

This chain uses TRBV5-1 with TRBJ1-1, with 8 nucleotides matching TRBD1. After removal of 3 bases from V and 1 base from J, the junction contained 5 bases not matched to a gene. The CDR3 covers 15 residues. Germline V gene lookup returns CDR1 SGHRS and CDR2 YFSETQ. CDR3 DNA: TGCGCCAGCAGCTGGACCGGGACAGGGAACACTGAAGCTTTCTTT. Translated, it gives CASSWTGTGNTEAFF.

The chain couples TRBV29-1 to TRBJ1-3; D is ambiguous. V was shortened by 5 bases and J by 3 bases, with 5 bases between the two germline ends. Germline V lookup: CDR1 SQVTM, CDR2 ANQGSEA. CDR3 length: 11 amino acids. In DNA form, the CDR3 reads TGCAGCGTTCTAGTTGGAAACACCATATATTTT. It specifies CSVLVGNTIYF.

This chain connects TRBV15 to TRBJ1-5; 8 bases align to TRBD1. Trimming removed 3 bases from V and 6 bases from J; junction bases left unmatched: 7. CDR1 and CDR2 (germline): LNHNV, YYDKDF (reference sequence). The CDR3 loop spans 15 amino acids. In DNA form, the CDR3 reads TGTGCCACCAGCAGGGATCCAGGGGGCCCTCAGCCCCAGCATTTT. It yields the protein CATSRDPGGPQPQHF.

The chain recombines TRBV5-1 with TRBJ1-1; D gene unclear. Germline CDR1 reads SGHRS; CDR2 reads YFSETQ. V was cut by 2 bases and J by 0 bases, with 8 bases left in between. The CDR3 spans 14 residues. As DNA, the CDR3 is TGCGCCAGCAGCTTCGGCGGGGTGAACACTGAAGCTTTCTTT. Protein sequence: CASSFGGVNTEAFF.

The chain uses TRBV7-9 and TRBJ2-7, with D possibly matching TRBD1 (6 bases). This CDR3 is 14 amino acids long. V was trimmed by 1 base and J by 6 bases, leaving 13 bases between them. From germline, CDR1 is SEHNR and CDR2 FQNEAQ (reference sequence). The CDR3 bases are TGTGCCAGCAGCTTAGGCACAGGGTGGTCCGAGCAGTACTTC. The encoded protein is CASSLGTGWSEQYF. The variable domain in full, with the rest retrieved from reference TRBV7-9 and TRBJ2-7, is DTGVSQNPRHKITKRGQNVTFRCDPISEHNRLYWYRQTLGQGPEFLTYFQNEAQLEKSRLLSDRFSAERPKGSFSTLEIQRTEQGDSAMYLCASSLGTGWSEQYFGPGTRLTVT.

The chain couples TRBV10-2 to TRBJ2-7; tentatively, D is TRBD1 (5 bases). V was shortened by 6 bases and J by 6 bases, with 15 bases between the two germline ends. The CDR3 has 13 residues. Per the germline V gene, CDR1 is WSHSY and CDR2 is SAAADI. CDR3 coding DNA: TGCGCCAGCAGAAAGTTGAGTGGGGCCGAGCAGTACTTC. Translation gives CASRKLSGAEQYF.

V usage is TRBV7-9 and J usage is TRBJ2-5; 9 bases are shared with TRBD1. This CDR3 comprises 16 residues. The V gene end was trimmed by 5 bases and the J gene end by 1 base; junction bases not matched to a gene: 8. Germline CDR1 is SEHNR and CDR2 is FQNEAQ (reference sequence). CDR3 nucleotide sequence: TGTGCCAGCAGCCAGCCGGGGACAGGGACCCAAGAGACCCAGTACTTC. Protein product: CASSQPGTGTQETQYF. The full variable domain, with the rest looked up from reference TRBV7-9 and TRBJ2-5, is DTGVSQNPRHKITKRGQNVTFRCDPISEHNRLYWYRQTLGQGPEFLTYFQNEAQLEKSRLLSDRFSAERPKGSFSTLEIQRTEQGDSAMYLCASSQPGTGTQETQYFGPGTRLLVL.